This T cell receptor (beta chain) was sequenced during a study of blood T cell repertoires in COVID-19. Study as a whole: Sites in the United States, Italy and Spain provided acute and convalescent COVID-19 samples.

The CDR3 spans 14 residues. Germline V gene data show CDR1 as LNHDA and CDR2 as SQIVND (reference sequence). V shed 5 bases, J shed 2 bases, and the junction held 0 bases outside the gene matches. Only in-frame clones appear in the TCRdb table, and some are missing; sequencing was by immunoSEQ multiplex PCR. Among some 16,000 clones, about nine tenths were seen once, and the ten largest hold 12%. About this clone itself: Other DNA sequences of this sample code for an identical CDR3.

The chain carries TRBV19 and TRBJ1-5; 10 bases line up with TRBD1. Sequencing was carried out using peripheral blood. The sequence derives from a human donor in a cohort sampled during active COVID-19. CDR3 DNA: TGTGCCAGTAGTGGGACAGGGGGCAATCAGCCCCAGCATTTT. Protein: CASSGTGGNQPQHF.